The source of this T cell receptor beta chain is a study of beta chain features in type 1 diabetes. Study details: Cell yields, gender and age were comparable in patients and healthy donors. Study-wide findings and caveats: The study left unresolved whether HLA type influences TCRB rearrangement. Among patients with Type 1 diabetes, TCRB CDR3s were moderately but significantly shorter in every one of the four CD4+ subsets.

The authors reverse transcribed all of the isolated RNA, so sequencing captured expressed TCRB transcripts. Data came from immunoSEQ multiplex PCR; TCRdb stores just in-frame clones and leaves some out. The table shows 250,000 to 300,000 clones, with 13% to 15% occurring only once. Every sorted population was more than 98% pure. This clone was counted between two and nine times. Its antigen remains unknown. V was clipped by 4 bases and J by 5 bases, with 18 bases between them. Germline CDR1 is SGHRS and CDR2 is YFSETQ. The length of the CDR3 is 15 residues. The rearrangement links TRBV5-1 to TRBJ1-2; possibly TRBD1 for D (6 bases). The source material was naive CD4+ T cells from blood. The sequence was obtained from a man aged 30 to 45 with type 1 diabetes. This CDR3 is CASSPGQARTYGYTF. The CDR3 DNA reads as TGCGCCAGCAGCCCGGGACAAGCCAGGACTTATGGCTACACCTTC.